A single sample gave rise to the 18 T cell receptor beta chains below, sequenced in a study of metastatic and nonmetastatic thyroid tumors. Thyroid surgery was performed in patients who had received no treatment beforehand. TCRdb re-called clones from the PCR reads using MiXCR. The sample lists about 93,000 clones; roughly 12% were seen once. Sequenced sample: blood. Source of these receptors: a female donor with papillary thyroid cancer or a benign thyroid nodule (not recorded which). Some clones in this sample may be carry-over from other donors' samples.

At least ten counts were recorded for this clone. The chain combines TRBV19 with TRBJ1-1, with D hard to call. CDR3 length equals 13 residues. The V and J ends lost 7 bases and 4 bases respectively, with 13 bases between them. Germline V gene data show CDR1 as LNHDA and CDR2 as SQIVND (reference sequence). The CDR3 region is CASTRRASTEAFF. The CDR3 nucleotides are TGTGCCAGTACCCGGAGGGCGTCCACTGAAGCTTTCTTT.

In this sample, this clone turned up a few times. A read error may explain this, as a much larger clone is one base away. The chain recombines TRBV7-9 with TRBJ1-5; TRBD1 might be the D (6 bases). Between the trimmed V and J ends, which lost 7 bases and 5 bases, there was a span of 15 bases. Germline V gene lookup returns CDR1 SEHNR and CDR2 FQNEAQ (reference sequence). The CDR3 runs 14 residues. The CDR3 nucleotides read TGTGCCAGCATCTCCACAGGGCCCCATCAGCCCCAGCATTTT. As protein: CASISTGPHQPQHF.

This clone was seen many times. The junction and the germline gene differ at one end; a read error may be behind it. V and J are TRBV5-6 and TRBJ2-4; 10 bases line up with TRBD2. The CDR3 consists of 15 residues. Germline CDR1 and CDR2: SGHDT and YYEEEE. The CDR3 loop reads CASSLGAGGPIAYEF. The CDR3 nucleotides read TGTGCCAGCAGCTTGGGAGCGGGAGGGCCTATTGCTTACGAATTC.

Many counts were recorded for this clone. The rearrangement uses TRBV27 and TRBJ1-2; 12 bases align to TRBD1. Trimming at V came to 1 base and at J to 5 bases, leaving 14 bases not matched to a gene. Looked up from germline, CDR1 is MNHEY and CDR2 is SMNVEV (reference sequence). The CDR3 extends over 19 amino acids. The CDR3 nucleotides are TGTGCCAGCAGTTTATTGCCAGCTGGGACAGGGGGCGGAATTTATGGCTACACCTTC. Translating it yields CASSLLPAGTGGGIYGYTF.

This clone was seen repeatedly, ten times or more. The chain uses TRBV27 and TRBJ2-3; D possibly corresponds to TRBD1 (7 bases). The V gene lost 3 bases and the J gene lost 4 bases, with 17 bases spanning the gap. Per the germline V gene, CDR1 is MNHEY and CDR2 is SMNVEV (reference sequence). The length of the CDR3 is 16 residues. Here the CDR3 reads CASSFPIRGVADTQYF. The CDR3 DNA sequence: TGTGCCAGCAGTTTCCCTATCAGGGGGGTCGCAGATACGCAGTATTTT.

In this sample, this clone turned up many times. The V gene is TRBV7-9, the J gene TRBJ2-5, with unresolved D. Trimming removed 1 base at V and 2 bases at J, with 8 bases between. The length of the CDR3 is 14 residues. Per germline, CDR1 SEHNR and CDR2 FQNEAQ (reference sequence). This CDR3 reads CASSLDSMQETQYF. The DNA of the CDR3 is TGTGCCAGCAGCTTAGACTCGATGCAAGAGACCCAGTACTTC.

In its sample, this clone was seen many times. V is TRBV20-1 and J is TRBJ2-7, with D possibly TRBD1 on 6 matching bases. Germline CDR1 and CDR2: DFQATT and SNEGSKA (reference sequence). CDR3 length: 14 amino acids. V was cut by 0 bases and J by 0 bases, with 9 bases left in between. CDR3 DNA sequence: TGCAGTGCTAGAGAGGGGGCCAGCTCCTACGAGCAGTACTTC. Protein sequence: CSAREGASSYEQYF.

In its sample, this clone was seen many times. The chain joins TRBV11-2 to TRBJ2-1; the D is unclear. With 2 bases removed from V and 6 bases from J, the gap between germline ends came to 11 bases. CDR1 is SGHAT, CDR2 FQNNGV, per germline. CDR3 size: 14 residues. The DNA for the CDR3 is TGTGCCAGCAGCTTACAACCTAGGACCAATGAGCAGTTCTTC. The encoded protein is CASSLQPRTNEQFF.

The chain joins TRBV7-9 to TRBJ2-5, with D perhaps TRBD2 (6 bases). The CDR3 spans 15 residues. CDR1 SEHNR and CDR2 FQNEAQ come from the germline V gene (reference sequence). The V end was cut by 3 bases, the J end by 4 bases, with 15 bases between. The CDR3 nucleotides are TGTGCCAGCAGCTTCTTACCGGGAGCGGGAGAGACCCAGTACTTC. It codes for CASSFLPGAGETQYF.

This clone showed up just a few times. The J gene is TRBJ2-1, the V gene TRBV7-3; D is unresolved. Germline-derived CDR1 and CDR2 are SGHTA and FQGTGA. The V gene lost 2 bases and the J gene lost 7 bases, with 3 bases spanning the gap. There are 11 residues in the CDR3. Here the CDR3 DNA reads TGTGCCAGCAGCTTAGGGAATGAGCAGTTCTTC. It translates to CASSLGNEQFF.

Ten or more counts support this clone. The chain recombines TRBV11-1 with TRBJ2-3; 10 positions agree with TRBD1. The length of the CDR3 is 14 residues. V trimming: 5 bases; J trimming: 7 bases; junction bases outside the gene matches: 6. In germline, CDR1 is SGHAT, CDR2 FQDESV (reference sequence). The CDR3 DNA sequence: TGTGCCAGCAGCCGCCGACAGGGGGCGCATACGCAGTATTTT. Its protein is CASSRRQGAHTQYF.

This clone was seen a handful of times. A read error may explain this, as a much larger clone is one base away. The chain links TRBV7-9 to TRBJ2-3, with D possibly matching TRBD1 (6 bases). The germline CDR1 and CDR2 sequences are SEHNR and FQNEAQ (reference sequence). This CDR3 has 14 amino acids. The V gene lost 4 bases and the J gene lost 4 bases, with 12 bases spanning the gap. Written as DNA, the CDR3 is TGTGCCAGCAGCTACCGACAGGTCGCAGATACGCAGTATTTT. It encodes CASSYRQVADTQYF.

At least ten counts were recorded for this clone. The rearrangement joins TRBV28 to TRBJ2-7, with a tentative D call TRBD1 (6 bases). This CDR3 has 12 residues. Trimming took 3 bases from V and 6 from J, leaving 9 bases between them. Germline-derived CDR1 and CDR2 are MDHEN and SYDVKM. CDR3 protein: CASSLGTIEQYF. CDR3 bases: TGTGCCAGCAGTTTGGGGACAATCGAGCAGTACTTC.

This clone occurred many times. The chain has TRBV28 and TRBJ1-5; D is uncertain. This CDR3 region has 15 residues. Germline CDR1 is MDHEN and CDR2 is SYDVKM. Trimming left V 7 bases short and J 0 bases short, with 13 bases between. The CDR3 loop reads CASTSPRYSNQPQHF. CDR3 in DNA: TGTGCCAGCACCTCCCCAAGATATAGCAATCAGCCCCAGCATTTT.

The chain links TRBV5-1 to TRBJ2-6; D could derive from TRBD1 or TRBD2 (5 bases each). The CDR3 spans 15 residues. The V and J ends lost 3 bases and 19 bases respectively, with 26 bases between them. CDR1 SGHRS and CDR2 YFSETQ come from the germline V gene. This CDR3 reads CASSSTGSGANVPTF. DNA for the CDR3: TGCGCCAGCAGCTCTACAGGCTCCGGGGCCAACGTCCCTACTTTC.

There are many counts of this clone. The chain links TRBV3-1 to TRBJ2-3; D unresolved. Germline V gene data show CDR1 as LGHDT and CDR2 as YNNKEL (reference sequence). The CDR3 is 17 amino acids. The germline V and J ends were trimmed by 1 base and 1 base, with 15 bases remaining between them. In DNA, the CDR3 is TGTGCCAGCAGCCAAGGAGGTCAGGTCGGCGGCACAGATACGCAGTATTTT. This encodes CASSQGGQVGGTDTQYF.

Notes on this clone: Being one base from a much bigger clone, this may be a read error. The chain is built from TRBV9 and TRBJ2-3, with 12 bases that match TRBD2. There are 16 residues in the CDR3. V dropped 6 bases and J dropped 1; count of bases not matched to a gene: 6. Germline V CDR1 and CDR2: SGDLS, YYNGEE. CDR3 nucleotides: TGTGCCAGCATCGGTCTAGCGGGAGGGGGCACAGATACGCAGTATTTT. This translates into CASIGLAGGGTDTQYF.

This clone was seen at least ten times. The same CDR3 also results from other DNA sequences found in this sample. V and J are TRBV5-4 and TRBJ2-6; 7 bases fit TRBD1. J lost 9 bases, V lost 0 bases, and 3 bases had no gene match. The CDR3 is 14 residues long. Germline V gene sequence: CDR1 SGHNT, CDR2 YYREEE (reference sequence). The CDR3 bases are TGTGCCAGCAGCTTGGCAGGGGGAGACAACGTCCTGACTTTC. Its translation: CASSLAGGDNVLTF.